The rows below give T cell receptor beta chains drawn from one sample of a study of blood T cell repertoires in COVID-19. Sequencing was performed with immunoSEQ multiplex PCR; in TCRdb, only in-frame clones are kept and a portion is missing. The profile covers about 58,000 clones, with around 86% appearing a single time and 7.4% taken by the ten largest. The material sequenced was peripheral blood. The source of these receptors is a human donor with active COVID-19. The donor label of this sample is uncertain. The CDR3 runs from the conserved cysteine through the conserved F or W. A D gene is named only where the DNA matches it firmly. Clone size is given for some rows only: seen once, a few or many times, or a class if the clone is expanded.

j_gene	d_gene	v_gene	abundance	CDR3aa	CDR3nt
TRBJ2-7	.	TRBV6-4	medium-sized	CASSSGEQYF	TGTGCCAGCAGTAGCGGCGAGCAGTACTTC
TRBJ1-1	TRBD1	TRBV6-5	.	CASGDRGAFF	TGTGCCAGCGGGGACAGGGGAGCTTTCTTT
TRBJ1-1	.	TRBV9	.	CASSVASSPGTEAFF	TGTGCCAGCAGCGTAGCTTCCTCACCCGGGACTGAAGCTTTCTTT
TRBJ2-3	.	TRBV2	.	CASNQGLRTDTQYF	TGTGCCAGCAATCAGGGACTTCGCACAGATACGCAGTATTTT
TRBJ2-2	TRBD2	TRBV28	.	CASTPLTGLAENTGELFF	TGTGCCAGCACCCCACTGACGGGACTAGCGGAAAACACCGGGGAGCTGTTTTTT
TRBJ2-5	TRBD2	TRBV5-1	.	CASSLPSGSSETQYF	TGCGCCAGCAGCTTACCTAGCGGGAGCTCAGAGACCCAGTACTTC
TRBJ1-4	.	TRBV2	.	CASSVGRGGNEKLFF	TGTGCCAGCAGTGTCGGACGGGGGGGAAATGAAAAACTGTTTTTT
TRBJ2-3	.	TRBV4-2	.	CASSQGGLLTDTQYF	TGTGCCAGCAGCCAGGGGGGACTGCTCACAGATACGCAGTATTTT
TRBJ2-7	TRBD2	TRBV9	.	CASSSPGGNEQYF	TGTGCCAGCAGCTCCCCGGGGGGTAACGAGCAGTACTTC
TRBJ2-4	TRBD2	TRBV28	.	CASGPGGSLAKNIQYF	TGTGCCAGCGGCCCCGGGGGGTCCTTAGCCAAAAACATTCAGTACTTC
TRBJ1-1	.	TRBV11-2	.	CASSQDLGGTEAFF	TGTGCCAGCAGCCAGGACTTGGGGGGGACTGAAGCTTTCTTT
TRBJ1-6	.	TRBV11-2	.	CASSLDGGPYNSPLHF	TGTGCCAGCAGCTTAGACGGGGGTCCTTATAATTCACCCCTCCACTTT
TRBJ2-7	.	TRBV4-1	once	CASSQETNGRYEQYF	TGCGCCAGCAGCCAAGAGACTAACGGGCGGTACGAGCAGTACTTC
TRBJ2-7	.	TRBV29-1	once	CSVQRSTLEQYF	TGCAGCGTCCAACGGTCAACTCTAGAGCAGTACTTC
TRBJ2-2	.	TRBV5-4	.	CASSLDLNTGELFF	TGTGCCAGCAGCCTCGACTTGAACACCGGGGAGCTGTTTTTT
TRBJ1-2	.	TRBV19	.	CASQRGGADYGYTF	TGTGCCTCCCAGAGGGGGGGGGCCGACTATGGCTACACCTTC
TRBJ2-7	TRBD2	TRBV11-2	once	CASSRGGEPKIHEQYF	TGTGCCAGCAGCCGGGGGGGGGAGCCTAAAATCCACGAGCAGTACTTC
TRBJ1-4	TRBD1	TRBV5-1	.	CASSLQGGREKLFF	TGCGCCAGCAGCTTGCAGGGGGGAAGGGAAAAACTGTTTTTT
TRBJ2-3	.	TRBV5-4	.	CASSLWQGSTDTQYF	TGTGCCAGCAGCTTGTGGCAGGGAAGCACAGATACGCAGTATTTT
TRBJ2-7	.	TRBV5-4	.	CASSLGGPGYEQYF	TGTGCCAGCAGCTTGGGAGGGCCTGGGTACGAGCAGTACTTC
TRBJ1-1	.	TRBV9	.	CASSAWIEVNTEAFF	TGTGCCAGCAGCGCCTGGATAGAGGTGAACACTGAAGCTTTCTTT
TRBJ1-1	.	TRBV6-5	.	CASSYSSVVEAFF	TGTGCCAGCAGTTACTCTAGTGTGGTAGAAGCTTTCTTT
TRBJ2-1	TRBD2	TRBV3-1/TRBV3-2	.	CASLAGGEGNEQFF	TGTGCCAGCTTGGCGGGAGGGGAGGGAAATGAGCAGTTCTTC
TRBJ2-5	TRBD1	TRBV12-3/TRBV12-4	few	CASTEQGEETQYF	TGTGCCAGCACTGAACAGGGGGAAGAGACCCAGTACTTC
TRBJ2-7	.	TRBV5-1	.	CASSLGSGTPSYEQYF	TGCGCCAGCAGCTTGGGGAGCGGAACTCCCTCCTACGAGCAGTACTTC
TRBJ2-7	.	TRBV2	.	CASSDQGYEQYF	TGTGCCAGCAGTGATCAGGGATACGAGCAGTACTTC
TRBJ2-1	TRBD2	TRBV7-6	.	CASSLGLAGGLEQFF	TGTGCCAGCAGCTTAGGACTAGCGGGAGGGCTTGAGCAGTTCTTC
TRBJ2-3	.	TRBV19	.	CASSIGTSTDTQYF	TGTGCCAGTAGTATAGGGACTAGCACAGATACGCAGTATTTT
TRBJ2-3	.	TRBV5-1	.	CASSLDWARRDTQYF	TGCGCCAGCAGCTTGGATTGGGCGCGAAGAGATACGCAGTATTTT
TRBJ1-6	.	TRBV28	.	CASSLRFSSPLHF	TGTGCCAGCAGTTTGCGGTTCAGTTCACCCCTCCACTTT
TRBJ1-1	.	TRBV13	.	CASRGRGEMNTEAFF	TGTGCCAGCCGGGGCAGGGGAGAAATGAACACTGAAGCTTTCTTT
TRBJ2-5	.	TRBV4-1	.	CASSQWRKETQYF	TGCGCCAGCAGCCAATGGAGAAAAGAGACCCAGTACTTC
TRBJ2-5	TRBD2	TRBV4-2	.	CASSQDGGGYQETQYF	TGTGCCAGCAGCCAAGATGGCGGGGGGTACCAAGAGACCCAGTACTTC
TRBJ2-2	.	TRBV5-1	.	CASSLSTSGAGELFF	TGCGCCAGCAGCTTGTCGACTAGTGGGGCCGGGGAGCTGTTTTTT
TRBJ2-5	TRBD1	TRBV19	.	CASSIQGDGETQYF	TGTGCCAGTAGTATACAGGGGGATGGGGAGACCCAGTACTTC
TRBJ1-6	.	TRBV19	once	CASSIGGTGSSYNSPLHF	TGTGCCAGTAGTATAGGGGGAACAGGGAGCTCCTATAATTCACCCCTCCACTTT
TRBJ2-1	TRBD2	TRBV5-1	.	CASSGQREGRNEQFF	TGCGCCAGCAGCGGCCAGCGGGAGGGCCGGAATGAGCAGTTCTTC
TRBJ2-3	TRBD2	TRBV6-2/TRBV6-3	.	CASSYPGLAYDTQYF	TGTGCCAGCAGTTACCCGGGACTAGCATACGATACGCAGTATTTT
TRBJ2-1	TRBD2	TRBV28	.	CASNKRTSSYNEQFF	TGTGCCAGCAACAAGAGGACTAGCTCCTACAATGAGCAGTTCTTC
TRBJ1-6	.	TRBV19	.	CASSRQQGVLYSPLHF	TGTGCCAGTTCCCGGCAGCAGGGCGTATTGTATTCACCCCTCCACTTT
TRBJ2-5	.	TRBV5-4	.	CASSLGIAEETQYF	TGTGCCAGCAGCTTGGGGATAGCGGAAGAGACCCAGTACTTC
TRBJ1-1	.	TRBV12-3/TRBV12-4	.	CASSSTGRGVAFF	TGTGCCAGCAGTTCTACAGGGCGGGGGGTAGCTTTCTTT
TRBJ2-2	.	TRBV9	.	CASSVAAGELFF	TGTGCCAGCAGCGTAGCCGCCGGGGAGCTGTTTTTT
TRBJ2-7	TRBD1	TRBV19	many	CASSIQGAEVEQYF	TGTGCCAGTAGTATTCAGGGGGCGGAGGTCGAGCAGTACTTC
TRBJ2-7	.	TRBV28	.	CASSRRGLSYEQYF	TGTGCCAGCAGTCGTCGCGGGTTGTCCTACGAGCAGTACTTC
TRBJ1-5	.	TRBV18	.	CASSVQSNQPQHF	TGTGCCAGCTCAGTCCAGAGCAATCAGCCCCAGCATTTT
TRBJ1-5	TRBD1	TRBV2	.	CASDRDNQPQHF	TGTGCCAGCGACAGGGATAATCAGCCCCAGCATTTT